The next 21 T cell receptor beta chains were all read from a single sample in a study of shared clonotypes between healthy human individuals. Profiling relied on immunoSEQ multiplex PCR, and the TCRdb table lists in-frame clones only, not all of them. The sample carries about 2.3 million clones, less than 95% recorded once. The sample was naive CD4+ T cells from PBMCs. Subset in this sample: CD45RA+ positively selected. These receptors were obtained from a man younger than 30 in good health. Some clones in this sample may be carry-over from other donors' samples.

The chain joins TRBV7-2 to TRBJ2-1; D gene ambiguous. V lost 7 bases to trimming and J lost 4 bases, with 11 bases between them. CDR1 is SGHTA, CDR2 FQGNSA, per germline. CDR3 length: 13 residues. In DNA, the CDR3 is TGTGCCAGCACCCTGAACAGTTACAATGAGCAGTTCTTC. This encodes CASTLNSYNEQFF.

This clone was seen only once. The chain's CDR3 is CASSTWDSQQETQYF. CDR3 DNA: TGTGCCAGCAGTACCTGGGACAGTCAACAAGAGACCCAGTACTTC. V gene TRBV27 combines with J gene TRBJ2-5, with 7 bases fitting TRBD1. In germline, CDR1 is MNHEY, CDR2 SMNVEV (reference sequence). The length of the CDR3 is 15 residues. V shed 5 bases, J shed 2 bases, and the junction held 8 bases outside the gene matches.

This clone appeared a single time. The chain carries TRBV5-1 and TRBJ2-3; TRBD1 matches 9 bases. This CDR3 region has 14 residues. Unmatched junction bases numbered 3, after V lost 5 bases and J lost 2 bases. Germline V gene sequence: CDR1 SGHRS, CDR2 YFSETQ. Here the CDR3 DNA reads TGCGCCAGCAGAGGACAGGGGCCCACAGATACGCAGTATTTT. It codes for CASRGQGPTDTQYF.

The chain couples TRBV6-5 to TRBJ2-7; no definite D call. Germline CDR1 MNHEY, CDR2 SVGAGI. The CDR3 consists of 15 residues. Trimming stripped 5 bases from V and 0 bases from J, with 14 bases between. CDR3 protein: CASSPRVRTSYEQYF. CDR3 bases: TGTGCCAGCAGTCCCCGGGTCCGGACCTCCTACGAGCAGTACTTC.

In the case of this clone: The same CDR3 also results from other DNA sequences found in this sample. V gene TRBV19 combines with J gene TRBJ1-3; unclear D gene. The CDR3 is made up of 14 amino acids. Germline V lookup: CDR1 LNHDA, CDR2 SQIVND (reference sequence). Trimming shortened V by 7 bases and J by 0 bases, and 10 bases separated the two germline ends. This CDR3 reads CASTLGSSGNTIYF. The CDR3 DNA sequence: TGTGCCAGTACCCTGGGGAGCTCTGGAAACACCATATATTTT.

The J gene is TRBJ1-4, the V gene TRBV7-7, with TRBD1 matching over 8 bases. The germline CDR1 and CDR2 sequences are SSHAT and FNYEAQ (reference sequence). V gave up 8 bases and J gave up 7 bases; unmatched junction bases: 18. The CDR3 contains 17 residues. In DNA form, the CDR3 reads TGTGCCAGCGTCGACGGACAGGGACTTATATGTCGTGAAAAACTGTTTTTT. Its protein is CASVDGQGLICREKLFF.

This chain uses TRBV7-3 with TRBJ2-7; 10 nucleotides agree with TRBD2. The ends lost 3 bases at V and 6 bases at J; junction bases unmatched: 8. Germline-derived CDR1 and CDR2 are SGHTA and FQGTGA. This CDR3 spans 15 amino acids. CDR3 DNA sequence: TGTGCCAGCAGCTTGGCCCTAGCGGGAGCTCGCGAGCAGTACTTC. Its translation is CASSLALAGAREQYF.

The chain is built from TRBV4-1 and TRBJ2-1, with 8 bases fitting TRBD2. The CDR3 has 16 amino acids. Germline CDR1 MGHRA, CDR2 YSYEKL. V trimming: 1 base; J trimming: 4 bases; junction bases outside the gene matches: 6. As DNA, the CDR3 is TGCGCCAGCAGCCAAGTTGTACTAGCGGAATACAATGAGCAGTTCTTC. It translates to CASSQVVLAEYNEQFF.

The rearrangement joins TRBV30 to TRBJ1-3; 9 bases fit TRBD1. The length of the CDR3 is 14 residues. Germline CDR1 reads GTSNPN; CDR2 reads SVGIG (reference sequence). With 4 bases clipped from V and 4 bases from J, the junction kept 5 bases outside the gene matches. CDR3 coding DNA: TGTGCCTGGACCGGGACAGGGAAAGGAAACACCATATATTTT. Translation gives CAWTGTGKGNTIYF.

The chain uses TRBV4-3 and TRBJ2-1; 7 positions agree with TRBD1. The CDR3 spans 15 residues. The germline V gene encodes CDR1 LGHNA and CDR2 YSLEER. J gave up 7 bases and V 2 bases, and 8 bases lay outside the gene matches. The CDR3 nucleotides are TGCGCCAGCAGCCAACCATTCAGGGGGAAGAATGAGCAGTTCTTC. Translation: CASSQPFRGKNEQFF.

V and J are TRBV7-2 and TRBJ2-5; TRBD2 is a possible D gene (6 bases). Germline lookup yields CDR1 SGHTA and CDR2 FQGNSA. V lost 2 bases to trimming and J lost 10 bases, with 20 bases between them. CDR3 length: 15 residues. CDR3 nucleotide sequence: TGTGCCAGCAGCTTATTGGGCGGGCAGTCGGGGGTCCAGTACTTC. Amino acid sequence: CASSLLGGQSGVQYF.

The chain is built from TRBV7-8 and TRBJ2-1; 7 bases line up with TRBD1. J lost 4 bases, V lost 6 bases, and 9 bases had no gene match. The CDR3 length is 15 residues. Germline loops: CDR1 SGHVS, CDR2 FQNEAQ. The CDR3 loop reads CASRPRGGLYNEQFF. Here the CDR3 DNA reads TGTGCCAGCAGACCCCGAGGGGGCTTATACAATGAGCAGTTCTTC. Full variable domain (outside the CDR3, taken from reference TRBV7-8 and TRBJ2-1): GAGVSQSPRYKVAKRGQDVALRCDPISGHVSLFWYQQALGQGPEFLTYFQNEAQLDKSGLPSDRFFAERPEGSVSTLKIQRTQQEDSAVYLCASRPRGGLYNEQFFGPGTRLTVL.

This clone showed up just once. The V gene is TRBV23-1, the J gene TRBJ2-5; 7 nucleotides agree with TRBD2. TRBV23-1 falls under the ORF class, with uncertain function. The CDR3 is 14 residues long. V gave up 4 bases and J gave up 1 base; unmatched junction bases: 3. The CDR3 protein is CASSRRTSQETQYF. The CDR3 region has the DNA TGCGCCAGCAGTCGTAGGACTAGCCAAGAGACCCAGTACTTC.

This clone has a single count. This chain joins TRBV28 and TRBJ1-1; 8 bases are a match to TRBD1. There are 15 residues in the CDR3. Germline V gives CDR1 MDHEN, CDR2 SYDVKM. Unmatched junction bases numbered 6, after V lost 6 bases and J lost 0 bases. CDR3 sequence (DNA): TGTGCCAGCAGGTACAGGGGGAGGATGAACACTGAAGCTTTCTTT. This gives the protein CASRYRGRMNTEAFF.

The CDR3 nucleotides are TGTGCCAGCAGCGCGCCGGACAGGGTCTATGGCTACACCTTC. It specifies CASSAPDRVYGYTF. V and J are TRBV5-4 and TRBJ1-2, with 8 nucleotides matching TRBD1. The CDR3 is 14 residues long. Unmatched junction bases numbered 6, after V lost 4 bases and J lost 4 bases. The germline V gene has CDR1 SGHNT and CDR2 YYREEE (reference sequence).

This chain uses TRBV4-1 with TRBJ1-2; tentatively, D is TRBD1 (5 bases). From germline, CDR1 is MGHRA and CDR2 YSYEKL. The CDR3 runs to 15 residues. Trimming removed 5 bases from V and 5 bases from J, with 18 bases in between. CDR3 residues: CASSEGGREKYGYTF. CDR3 DNA: TGCGCCAGCAGCGAAGGCGGCAGGGAAAAGTATGGCTACACCTTC.

The chain carries TRBV28 and TRBJ1-1, with 12 bases that match TRBD1. Germline CDR1 reads MDHEN; CDR2 reads SYDVKM. V trimming: 3 bases; J trimming: 8 bases; junction bases outside the gene matches: 10. CDR3 length: 16 residues. In nucleotides, the CDR3 is TGTGCCAGCAGTTTGTGGGGGACAGGGGGCTTAGGGGAAGCTTTCTTT. This encodes CASSLWGTGGLGEAFF.

This clone came up once. The chain couples TRBV5-6 to TRBJ1-1; the D gene is possibly TRBD1 (5 bases). The germline V and J ends were trimmed by 1 base and 3 bases, with 10 bases remaining between them. CDR3 length: 14 residues. Per germline, CDR1 SGHDT and CDR2 YYEEEE. This CDR3 is CASSLWGVDTEAFF. Written as DNA, the CDR3 is TGTGCCAGCAGCTTGTGGGGGGTCGACACTGAAGCTTTCTTT.

CDR3 in amino acids: CASSKGGSGIRYEQYF. In nucleotides, the CDR3 is TGTGCCAGTAGTAAAGGGGGAAGCGGTATTCGCTACGAGCAGTACTTC. The chain uses TRBV19 and TRBJ2-7, with a tentative D call TRBD1 (6 bases). Per germline, CDR1 LNHDA and CDR2 SQIVND (reference sequence). The CDR3 covers 16 residues. Trimming pared 4 bases from V and 3 bases from J, leaving 19 bases between.

The J gene is TRBJ2-5, the V gene TRBV2, with D uncertain. V dropped 4 bases and J dropped 5 bases, with 14 bases sitting between them. The CDR3 length is 14 residues. Germline-derived CDR1 and CDR2 are SNHLY and FYNNEI. The CDR3 reads CASSGPHLGETQYF. DNA for the CDR3: TGTGCCAGCAGTGGGCCTCATCTTGGGGAGACCCAGTACTTC.

The chain is built from TRBV27 and TRBJ1-2; tentative D call: TRBD1 (5 bases). Deletions cut 4 bases from V and 8 bases from J, with 11 bases between. This CDR3 comprises 12 residues. Germline values: CDR1 MNHEY, CDR2 SMNVEV (reference sequence). Here the CDR3 DNA reads TGTGCCAGCAGTTCCAGGGTCGGCGGCTACACCTTC. The encoded protein is CASSSRVGGYTF.